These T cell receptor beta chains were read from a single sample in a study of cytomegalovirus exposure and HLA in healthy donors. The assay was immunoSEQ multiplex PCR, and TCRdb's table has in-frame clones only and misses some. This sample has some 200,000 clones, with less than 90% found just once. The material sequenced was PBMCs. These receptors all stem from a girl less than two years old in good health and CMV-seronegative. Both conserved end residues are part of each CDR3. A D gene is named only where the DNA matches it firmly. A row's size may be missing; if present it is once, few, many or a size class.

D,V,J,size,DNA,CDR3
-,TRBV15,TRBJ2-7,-,TGTGCCACCAGCAGTTTGGTGTCTACCATTGGTCCCGAGCAGTACTTC,CATSSLVSTIGPEQYF
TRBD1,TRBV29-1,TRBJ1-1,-,TGCAGCGAAGACAGGGGACGCACTGAAGCTTTCTTT,CSEDRGRTEAFF
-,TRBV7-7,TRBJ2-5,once,TGTGCCAGCAGCTTTACAGGGAGACTGGAGACCCAGTACTTC,CASSFTGRLETQYF
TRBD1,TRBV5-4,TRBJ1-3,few,TGTGCCAGCAGCTCAAGCCTTACAGGGGCCATAAACACCATATATTTT,CASSSSLTGAINTIYF
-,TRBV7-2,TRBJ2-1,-,TGTGCCAGCAGCTTAGCGTCCGTAAATGAGCAGTTCTTC,CASSLASVNEQFF
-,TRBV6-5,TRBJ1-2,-,TGTGCCAGCAGTTACGCGGCCACCGGTGGCTATGGCTACACCTTC,CASSYAATGGYGYTF
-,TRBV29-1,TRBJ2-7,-,TGCAGCGCTGGAGACAGCTCCTACGAGCAGTACTTC,CSAGDSSYEQYF
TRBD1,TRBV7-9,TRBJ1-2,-,TGTGCCAGCAGCTTAAGGGGACAGGGGTTCTATGGCTACACCTTC,CASSLRGQGFYGYTF
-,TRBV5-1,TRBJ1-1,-,TGCGCCAGCAGCTTTTTAGGGGTGCGTAACACTGAAGCTTTCTTT,CASSFLGVRNTEAFF
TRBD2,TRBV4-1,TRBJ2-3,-,TGCGCCAGCAGCCAAGAAAAGCGGGAGGGAGATACGCAGTATTTT,CASSQEKREGDTQYF
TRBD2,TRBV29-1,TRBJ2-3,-,TGCAGCGTTGAGCGCCTAGCGGGTGGCACAGATACGCAGTATTTT,CSVERLAGGTDTQYF
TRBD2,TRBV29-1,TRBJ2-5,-,TGCAGCGTGAGCGGACTAGCGGGAGTGTCGGGAGAGACCCAGTACTTC,CSVSGLAGVSGETQYF
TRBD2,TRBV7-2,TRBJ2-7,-,TGTGCCAGCAGCGCATCCGGGACTAGAGTCCGCCAGTACTTC,CASSASGTRVRQYF
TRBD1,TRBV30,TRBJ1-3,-,TGTGCCTGGAGGGGACAGGGGTTCTCTGGAAACACCATATATTTT,CAWRGQGFSGNTIYF
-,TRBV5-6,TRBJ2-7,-,TGTGCCAGCAGCTCAGACACCCTAACCCCCTACGAGCAGTACTTC,CASSSDTLTPYEQYF
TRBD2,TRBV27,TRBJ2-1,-,TGTGCCAGCAGTCTCCTGGCTAGCGGGAGGGGCAATGAGCAGTTCTTC,CASSLLASGRGNEQFF
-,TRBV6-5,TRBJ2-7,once,TGTGCCAGCAGTTACTCACTTGGGGGGAGCTCCTACGAGCAGTACTTC,CASSYSLGGSSYEQYF
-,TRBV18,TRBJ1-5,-,TGTGCCAGCTCACCGTCCGGCAATCAGCCCCAGCATTTT,CASSPSGNQPQHF
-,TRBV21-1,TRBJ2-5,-,TGTGCCAGCAGCAGTGCAGGGACTAGCGGGAGGGCCGAGGAGACCCAGTACTTC,CASSSAGTSGRAEETQYF
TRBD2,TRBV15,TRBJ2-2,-,TGTGCCACCAGCAGAGATCGTCTAGCGGGAGGTTGGGCCGGGGAGCTGTTTTTT,CATSRDRLAGGWAGELFF
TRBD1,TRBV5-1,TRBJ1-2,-,TGCGCCAGCAGCCTCCGGGACAGTCTACTTTCCAACTATGGCTACACCTTC,CASSLRDSLLSNYGYTF
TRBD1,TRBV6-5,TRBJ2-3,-,TGTGCCAGCAGCGCGACAGGGACCACAGATACGCAGTATTTT,CASSATGTTDTQYF
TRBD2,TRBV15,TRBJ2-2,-,TGTGCCACCAGCAGAGATGGGGCGGGAGTAGGTACCGGGGAGCTGTTTTTT,CATSRDGAGVGTGELFF
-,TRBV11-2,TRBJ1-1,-,TGTGCCAGCAGCTTTTCGGGACAAGGGGCTTTCTTT,CASSFSGQGAFF
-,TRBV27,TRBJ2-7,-,TGTGCCAGCAGTTCCTCCTTGGGGCTGCTAGCCTACGAGCAGTACTTC,CASSSSLGLLAYEQYF
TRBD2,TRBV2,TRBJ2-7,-,TGTGCCAGCAGTGAACTTTCGTCTAGCGGGGTTCACGAGCAGTACTTC,CASSELSSSGVHEQYF
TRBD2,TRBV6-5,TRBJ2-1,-,TGTGCCAGCAGTTCGACTAGCGGGAATGAGCAGTTCTTC,CASSSTSGNEQFF
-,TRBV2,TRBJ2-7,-,TGTGCCAGCATGGGACGGGGCGGGGAACCCTACGAGCAGTACTTC,CASMGRGGEPYEQYF
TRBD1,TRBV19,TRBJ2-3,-,TGTGCCAGTAGTATTTCCCGCGGGACAGGGTTCGGTAATACGCAGTATTTT,CASSISRGTGFGNTQYF
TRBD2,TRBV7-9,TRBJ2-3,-,TGTGCCAGCAGAGACGGGACTAGTGATACGCAGTATTTT,CASRDGTSDTQYF
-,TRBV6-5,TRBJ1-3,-,TGTGCCAGCACCTCAGCAGGGGCTGGAAACACCATATATTTT,CASTSAGAGNTIYF
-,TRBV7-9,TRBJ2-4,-,TGTGCCAGCAGCTTAGTACATACGACAGACCTAGCCAAAAACATTCAGTACTTC,CASSLVHTTDLAKNIQYF
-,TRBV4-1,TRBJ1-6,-,TGCGCCAGCAGCCAAGATCCGGCAGGCTCCTATAATTCACCCCTCCACTTT,CASSQDPAGSYNSPLHF
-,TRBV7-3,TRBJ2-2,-,TGTGCCAGCAGCCCCAAGGGGCTAGTGGGCCCCGGGGAGCTGTTTTTT,CASSPKGLVGPGELFF
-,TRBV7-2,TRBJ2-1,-,TGTGCCAGCAGCTCGCCTCCGGGACTCAGATTCTTC,CASSSPPGLRFF
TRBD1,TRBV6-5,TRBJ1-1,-,TGTGCCAGCAGTTTCTCCAGGGGGCCGAACACTGAAGCTTTCTTT,CASSFSRGPNTEAFF
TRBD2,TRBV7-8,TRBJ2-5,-,TGTGCCAGCAGCCCCCATAGCGGGGCAATCCAAGAGACCCAGTACTTC,CASSPHSGAIQETQYF
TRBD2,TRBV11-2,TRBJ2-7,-,TGTGCCAGCAGCGAGAGCGGGAGAAGTTACGAGCAGTACTTC,CASSESGRSYEQYF
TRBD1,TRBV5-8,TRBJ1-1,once,TGTGCCAGCAGCTTACATGACAGGGGAGGCACTGAAGCTTTCTTT,CASSLHDRGGTEAFF
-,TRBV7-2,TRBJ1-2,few,TGTGCCAGCAGCCCGTCAGGTCCTTCTAACTATGGCTACACCTTC,CASSPSGPSNYGYTF
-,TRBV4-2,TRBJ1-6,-,TGTGCCAGCTACCAGGGCAGGGTAGTTTCACCCCTCCACTTT,CASYQGRVVSPLHF
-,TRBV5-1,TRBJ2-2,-,TGCGCCAGCAGCTTGTCAACCGGGGAGCTGTTTTTT,CASSLSTGELFF
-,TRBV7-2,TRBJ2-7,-,TGTGCCAGCAGCTTAGTCGTGGGGGGATCCTACGAGCAGTACTTC,CASSLVVGGSYEQYF
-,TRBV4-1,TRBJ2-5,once,TGCGCCAGCAGACATCAAGGCGGGCAAGAGACCCAGTACTTC,CASRHQGGQETQYF
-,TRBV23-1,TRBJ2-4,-,TGCGCCAGCAGACCCAGGAGGGCCGGTGAAACCAAAAACATTCAGTACTTC,CASRPRRAGETKNIQYF
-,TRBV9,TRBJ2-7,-,TGTGCCAGCAGCCCGGGCGGAGGGAGGGGGGCCTACGAGCAGTACTTC,CASSPGGGRGAYEQYF
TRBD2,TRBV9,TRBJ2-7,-,TGTGCCAGCAGCCCGGTGGGGCGGGAGATGGGCGAGCAGTACTTC,CASSPVGREMGEQYF
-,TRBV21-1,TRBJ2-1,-,TGTGCCAGCAGCCTAAAGAGCTATGAGCAGTTCTTC,CASSLKSYEQFF
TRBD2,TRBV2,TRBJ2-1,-,TGTGCCCTCGGGGGGTACGCGCAGTTCTTC,CALGGYAQFF
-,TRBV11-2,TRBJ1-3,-,TGTGCCAGCAGCTTAAAGCGGGGGCCAGGAGGAAACACCATATATTTT,CASSLKRGPGGNTIYF